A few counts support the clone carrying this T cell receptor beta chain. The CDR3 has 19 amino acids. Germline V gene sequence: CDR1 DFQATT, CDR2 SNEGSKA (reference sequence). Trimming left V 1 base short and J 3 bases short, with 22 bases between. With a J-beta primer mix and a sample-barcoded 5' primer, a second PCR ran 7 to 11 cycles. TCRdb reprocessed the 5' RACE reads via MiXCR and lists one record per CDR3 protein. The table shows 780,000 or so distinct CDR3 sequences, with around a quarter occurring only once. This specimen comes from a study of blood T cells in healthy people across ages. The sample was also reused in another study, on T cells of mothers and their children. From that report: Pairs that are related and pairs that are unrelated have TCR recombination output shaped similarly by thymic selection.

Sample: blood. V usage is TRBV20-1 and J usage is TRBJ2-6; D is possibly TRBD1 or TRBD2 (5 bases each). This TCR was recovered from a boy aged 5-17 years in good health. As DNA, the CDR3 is TGCAGTGCTAGAGTCCCCGGCTGGGGGAAGGTCTTTGGGGCCAACGTCCTGACTTTC. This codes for CSARVPGWGKVFGANVLTF.